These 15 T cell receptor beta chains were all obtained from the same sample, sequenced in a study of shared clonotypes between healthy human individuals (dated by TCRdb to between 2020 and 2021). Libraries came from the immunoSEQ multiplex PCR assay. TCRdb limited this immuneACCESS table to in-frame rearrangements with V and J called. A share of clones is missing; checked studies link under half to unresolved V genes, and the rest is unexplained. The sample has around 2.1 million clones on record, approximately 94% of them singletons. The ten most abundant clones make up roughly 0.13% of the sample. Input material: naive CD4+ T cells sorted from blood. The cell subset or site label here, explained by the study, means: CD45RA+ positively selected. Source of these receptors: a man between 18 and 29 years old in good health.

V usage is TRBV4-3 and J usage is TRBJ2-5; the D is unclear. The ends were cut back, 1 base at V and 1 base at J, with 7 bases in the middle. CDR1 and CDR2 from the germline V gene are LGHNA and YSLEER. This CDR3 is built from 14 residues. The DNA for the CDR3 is TGCGCCAGCAGCCAAGGGGGTTCCCAAGAGACCCAGTACTTC. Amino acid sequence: CASSQGGSQETQYF.

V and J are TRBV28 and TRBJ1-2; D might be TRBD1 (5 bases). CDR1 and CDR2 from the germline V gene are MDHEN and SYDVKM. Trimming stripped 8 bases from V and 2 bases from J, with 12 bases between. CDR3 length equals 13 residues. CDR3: CASRSGGNYGYTF. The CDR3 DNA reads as TGTGCCAGCCGGTCCGGGGGGAACTATGGCTACACCTTC.

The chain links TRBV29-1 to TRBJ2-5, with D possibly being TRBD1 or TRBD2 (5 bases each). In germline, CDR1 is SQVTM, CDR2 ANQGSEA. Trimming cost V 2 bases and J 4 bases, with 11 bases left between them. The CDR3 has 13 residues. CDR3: CSVERTGRETQYF. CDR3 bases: TGCAGCGTTGAAAGGACGGGGCGAGAGACCCAGTACTTC.

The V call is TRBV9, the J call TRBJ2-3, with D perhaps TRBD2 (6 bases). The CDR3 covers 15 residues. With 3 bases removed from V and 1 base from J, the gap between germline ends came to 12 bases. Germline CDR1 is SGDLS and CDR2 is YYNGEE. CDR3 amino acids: CASSGRPGGTDTQYF. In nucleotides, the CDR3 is TGTGCCAGCAGCGGGAGACCGGGGGGCACAGATACGCAGTATTTT.

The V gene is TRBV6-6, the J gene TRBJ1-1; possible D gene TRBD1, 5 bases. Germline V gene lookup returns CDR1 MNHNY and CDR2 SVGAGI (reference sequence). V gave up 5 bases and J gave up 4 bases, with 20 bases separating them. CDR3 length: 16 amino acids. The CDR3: CASSRRVLEVGTEAFF. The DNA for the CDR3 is TGTGCCAGCAGTCGCAGGGTTTTGGAGGTAGGCACTGAAGCTTTCTTT.

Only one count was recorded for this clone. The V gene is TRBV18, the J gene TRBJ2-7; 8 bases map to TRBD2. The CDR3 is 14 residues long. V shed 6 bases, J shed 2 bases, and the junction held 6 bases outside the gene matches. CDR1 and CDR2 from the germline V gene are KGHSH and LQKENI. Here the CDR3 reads CASSAGGPTYEQYF. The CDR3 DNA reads TGTGCCAGCTCCGCGGGGGGACCAACCTACGAGCAGTACTTC.

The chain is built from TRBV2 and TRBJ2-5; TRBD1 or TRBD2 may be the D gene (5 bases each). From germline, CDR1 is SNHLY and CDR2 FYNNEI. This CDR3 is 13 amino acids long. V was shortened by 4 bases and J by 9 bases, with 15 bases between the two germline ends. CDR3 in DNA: TGTGCCAGCAGTGTTCAGGAACGAGGGGCCCAGTACTTC. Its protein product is CASSVQERGAQYF.

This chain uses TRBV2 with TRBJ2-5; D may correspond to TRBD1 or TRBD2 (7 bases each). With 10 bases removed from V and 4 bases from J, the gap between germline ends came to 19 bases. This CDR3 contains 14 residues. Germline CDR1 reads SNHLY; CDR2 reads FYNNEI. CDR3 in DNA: TGTGCCACCCAGGGGGGGACCCCCCCAGAGACCCAGTACTTC. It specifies CATQGGTPPETQYF.

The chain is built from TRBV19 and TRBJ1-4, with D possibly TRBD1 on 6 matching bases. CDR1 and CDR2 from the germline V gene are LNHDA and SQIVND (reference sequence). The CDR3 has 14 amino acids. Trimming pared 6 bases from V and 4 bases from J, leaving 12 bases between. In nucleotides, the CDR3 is TGTGCCAGTAGCTCAGGGGAGTATAATGAAAAACTGTTTTTT. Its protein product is CASSSGEYNEKLFF. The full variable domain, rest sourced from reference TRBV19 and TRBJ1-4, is DGGITQSPKYLFRKEGQNVTLSCEQNLNHDAMYWYRQDPGQGLRLIYYSQIVNDFQKGDIAEGYSVSREKKESFPLTVTSAQKNPTAFYLCASSSGEYNEKLFFGSGTQLSVL.

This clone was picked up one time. This CDR3 reads CASKTSGGVETQYF. As DNA, the CDR3 is TGTGCCAGCAAAACTAGCGGGGGTGTGGAGACCCAGTACTTC. The chain recombines TRBV7-2 with TRBJ2-5; TRBD2 aligns across 11 bases. This CDR3 region has 14 residues. V trimming: 7 bases; J trimming: 5 bases; junction bases outside the gene matches: 6. The germline CDR1 and CDR2 sequences are SGHTA and FQGNSA.

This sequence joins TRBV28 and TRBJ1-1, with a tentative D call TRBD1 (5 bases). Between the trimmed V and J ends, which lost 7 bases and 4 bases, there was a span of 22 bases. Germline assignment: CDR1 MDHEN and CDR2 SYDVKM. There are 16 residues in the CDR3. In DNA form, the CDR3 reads TGTGCCAGCACCCCGGTTCGGGGCAGTGAGAGCACTGAAGCTTTCTTT. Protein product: CASTPVRGSESTEAFF.

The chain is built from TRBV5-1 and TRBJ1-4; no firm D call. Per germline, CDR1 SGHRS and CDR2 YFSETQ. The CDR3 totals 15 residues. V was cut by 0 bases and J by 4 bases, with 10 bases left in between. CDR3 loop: CASSLAWRSNEKLFF. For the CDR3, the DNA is TGCGCCAGCAGCTTGGCCTGGAGAAGTAATGAAAAACTGTTTTTT.

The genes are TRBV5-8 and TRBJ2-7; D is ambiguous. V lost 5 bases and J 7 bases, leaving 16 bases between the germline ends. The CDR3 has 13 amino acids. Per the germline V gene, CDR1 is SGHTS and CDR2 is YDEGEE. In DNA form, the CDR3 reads TGTGCCAGCAGTGAGTCGGGCGGATGGGAGCAGTACTTC. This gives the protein CASSESGGWEQYF.

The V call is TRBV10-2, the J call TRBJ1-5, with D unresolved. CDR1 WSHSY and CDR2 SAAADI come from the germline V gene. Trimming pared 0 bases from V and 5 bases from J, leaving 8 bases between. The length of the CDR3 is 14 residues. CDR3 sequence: CASSESAGHQPQHF. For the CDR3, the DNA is TGCGCCAGCAGTGAGTCGGCAGGACATCAGCCCCAGCATTTT.

This chain's CDR3 is CASSLGLTYEQYF. DNA for the CDR3: TGTGCCAGCAGCCTCGGGTTGACCTACGAGCAGTACTTC. The chain combines TRBV6-1 with TRBJ2-7, with D unclear. The CDR3 has 13 amino acids. Germline CDR1 MNHNS, CDR2 SASEGT. V shed 6 bases and J shed 2 bases, with 11 bases lying between them.